This TCR beta chain was recovered during a study of technical replicates of blood from several donors. Profiled with immunoSEQ multiplex PCR; TCRdb holds only in-frame clones, not every one. The table includes some 98,000 clones, nearly 97% detected once. Germline CDR1 and CDR2: MNHEY and SMNVEV (reference sequence). V gave up 6 bases and J gave up 7 bases; unmatched junction bases: 10. This CDR3 is built from 15 residues. Sequenced input: T cells isolated from PBMCs. The rearrangement links TRBV27 to TRBJ1-5, with 9 bases that match TRBD1. The clonotype originates from a human donor in good health. CDR3 nucleotide sequence: TGTGCCAGCAGCCGCACAGGGGGCTTGAACCAGCCCCAGCATTTT. Its translation: CASSRTGGLNQPQHF.